The 20 T cell receptor beta chains listed next were all sequenced from one sample in a study of blood T cell repertoires in COVID-19. The protocol was immunoSEQ multiplex PCR, while the TCRdb copy is restricted to in-frame clones and leaves out a portion. The table has about 40,000 clones, around 82% seen once; the top ten hold about a quarter. The sequencing input was peripheral blood. The receptors originated from an older man with acute or convalescent COVID-19.

V is TRBV7-2 and J is TRBJ2-2; 7 bases align to TRBD1. The V segment lost 5 bases and the J segment 7 bases; nucleotides outside the gene matches: 10. CDR1 is SGHTA and CDR2 is FQGNSA in the germline V gene. This CDR3 is built from 15 residues. CDR3 in DNA: TGTGCCAGCAGCCCTTCCGGACAGGCGGTCGGGGAGCTGTTTTTT. This sequence encodes CASSPSGQAVGELFF. Full variable domain (remainder filled in from reference TRBV7-2 and TRBJ2-2): GAGVSQSPSNKVTEKGKDVELRCDPISGHTALYWYRQSLGQGLEFLIYFQGNSAPDKSGLPSDRFSAERTGGSVSTLTIQRTQQEDSAVYLCASSPSGQAVGELFFGEGSRLTVL.

The J gene is TRBJ2-5, the V gene TRBV12-3 or TRBV12-4; D not resolved. The CDR3 totals 12 residues. Trimming took 6 bases from V and 9 from J, leaving 14 bases between them. The CDR3 protein is CASSGTVWAQYF. In DNA form, the CDR3 reads TGTGCCAGCAGCGGAACAGTTTGGGCCCAGTACTTC.

This clone was counted once. J is TRBJ2-1 and V is TRBV7-2, with 14 bases lining up with TRBD2. V lost 5 bases, J lost 10 bases, and 7 bases stayed unmatched. The V gene's germline CDR1 is SGHTA and CDR2 FQGNSA. The CDR3 contains 15 residues. CDR3 DNA sequence: TGTGCCAGCAGCGATACGGGACTAGCGGGAGTCGAGCAGTTCTTC. Its translation is CASSDTGLAGVEQFF. Complete variable domain (other parts from reference TRBV7-2 and TRBJ2-1): GAGVSQSPSNKVTEKGKDVELRCDPISGHTALYWYRQSLGQGLEFLIYFQGNSAPDKSGLPSDRFSAERTGGSVSTLTIQRTQQEDSAVYLCASSDTGLAGVEQFFGPGTRLTVL.

The genes are TRBV5-5 and TRBJ1-5; possible D gene TRBD1, 6 bases. Trimming removed 0 bases from V and 2 bases from J, with 6 bases in between. The V gene's germline CDR1 is SGHKS and CDR2 YYEKEE (reference sequence). The CDR3 covers 14 residues. This CDR3 reads CASSLAGGNQPQHF. CDR3 DNA: TGTGCCAGCAGCTTGGCAGGGGGCAATCAGCCCCAGCATTTT.

Only a few counts were recorded for this clone. The chain links TRBV4-1 to TRBJ1-2; D gene ambiguous. V lost 0 bases and J 0 bases, leaving 5 bases between the germline ends. The CDR3 length is 14 residues. CDR1 is MGHRA, CDR2 YSYEKL, per germline. CDR3 coding DNA: TGCGCCAGCAGCCAAGAACAGTCTAACTATGGCTACACCTTC. Protein: CASSQEQSNYGYTF.

The genes are TRBV7-6 and TRBJ1-1; D is uncertain. Deletions cut 0 bases from V and 2 bases from J, with 10 bases between. This CDR3 region has 15 residues. Germline V gene data show CDR1 as SGHVS and CDR2 as FNYEAQ. CDR3 sequence reads: CASSLARSTNTEAFF. The CDR3 DNA follows: TGTGCCAGCAGCTTAGCGCGGTCCACAAACACTGAAGCTTTCTTT.

This clone came up once. V usage is TRBV7-3 and J usage is TRBJ2-1; D may be TRBD2 (7 bases). Trimming took off 5 bases at V and 0 bases at J, with 23 bases between the two ends. There are 19 residues in the CDR3. Germline V CDR1 and CDR2: SGHTA, FQGTGA. The CDR3 spells CASSPGGWTAGGSYNEQFF. DNA for the CDR3: TGTGCCAGCAGCCCGGGGGGTTGGACAGCCGGTGGCTCCTACAATGAGCAGTTCTTC.

This clone showed up just a few times. This chain joins TRBV7-2 and TRBJ2-7; TRBD1 matches at 7 bases. Trimming at V came to 10 bases and at J to 5 bases, leaving 11 bases not matched to a gene. Germline V CDR1 and CDR2: SGHTA, FQGNSA. The CDR3 totals 13 residues. CDR3 DNA: TGTGCCACCGGTAGGGGGCAATACGACGAGCAGTACTTC. Its protein is CATGRGQYDEQYF.

This chain uses TRBV6-2 or TRBV6-3 with TRBJ2-7, with a tentative D call TRBD2 (7 bases). This CDR3 region has 15 residues. V dropped 6 bases and J dropped 3 bases, with 18 bases sitting between them. Germline V gene sequence: CDR1 MNHEY, CDR2 SVGEGT. The CDR3 bases are TGTGCCAGCAGCCGACCCGGGGGCGGGAGCTACGAGCAGTACTTC. Translation gives CASSRPGGGSYEQYF.

The J gene is TRBJ2-2, the V gene TRBV6-4; D remains ambiguous. Germline V gives CDR1 MRHNA, CDR2 SNTAGT. V lost 6 bases and J lost 1, with 21 bases in between. CDR3 length: 18 residues. CDR3 in amino acids: CASSSGSNYIRNTGELFF. CDR3 sequence (DNA): TGTGCCAGCAGCTCCGGGTCAAACTATATCCGGAACACCGGGGAGCTGTTTTTT.

The gene calls are TRBV7-9 and TRBJ1-2; 10 bases line up with TRBD1. V trimming: 5 bases; J trimming: 6 bases; junction bases outside the gene matches: 9. Germline V gene data show CDR1 as SEHNR and CDR2 as FQNEAQ (reference sequence). CDR3 length equals 15 residues. CDR3 sequence reads: CASSTSDRGANGYTF. CDR3 nucleotide sequence: TGTGCCAGCAGCACCTCGGACAGGGGGGCAAATGGCTACACCTTC.

CDR3 loop: CAIRGLARETQYF. DNA of the CDR3: TGTGCCATAAGGGGACTAGCGAGGGAGACCCAGTACTTC. The V gene is TRBV6-5, the J gene TRBJ2-5; TRBD2 matches at 10 bases. Germline V gives CDR1 MNHEY, CDR2 SVGAGI. The J segment lost 5 bases and the V segment lost 10 bases, leaving 7 bases of the junction unmatched. There are 13 residues in the CDR3.

This clone was seen a handful of times. This chain connects TRBV7-9 to TRBJ1-5; D is unresolved. From germline, CDR1 is SEHNR and CDR2 FQNEAQ (reference sequence). CDR3 length equals 14 residues. V gave up 4 bases and J gave up 4 bases, with 11 bases separating them. The CDR3 loop reads CASSSSAGNQPQHF. The CDR3 nucleotides are TGTGCCAGCAGCTCCTCCGCGGGGAATCAGCCCCAGCATTTT.

The chain joins TRBV6-5 to TRBJ1-2, with TRBD1 matching 8 bases. With 8 bases clipped from V and 5 bases from J, the junction kept 7 bases outside the gene matches. The CDR3 sequence is 13 residues long. Germline assignment: CDR1 MNHEY and CDR2 SVGAGI. CDR3: CASGSRTGYGYTF. In nucleotides, the CDR3 is TGTGCCAGCGGGAGTCGGACAGGGTATGGCTACACCTTC.

V usage is TRBV5-1 and J usage is TRBJ2-3, with TRBD1 matching 9 bases. Trimming took 7 bases from V and 3 from J; bases not matched to a gene: 9. Germline V CDR1 and CDR2: SGHRS, YFSETQ. The CDR3 loop spans 15 amino acids. CDR3 sequence reads: CASRNRGQETDTQYF. The DNA of the CDR3 is TGCGCCAGCCGCAACAGGGGGCAAGAGACAGATACGCAGTATTTT.

The rearrangement joins TRBV19 to TRBJ2-5, with 8 bases identical to TRBD2. Trimming removed 6 bases from V and 2 bases from J; junction bases left unmatched: 5. Germline V gene lookup returns CDR1 LNHDA and CDR2 SQIVND (reference sequence). The CDR3 covers 14 residues. The CDR3 reads CASRSGGRQETQYF. The CDR3 coding sequence is TGTGCCAGTAGATCGGGGGGGCGACAAGAGACCCAGTACTTC.

The chain joins TRBV6-5 to TRBJ2-7; 7 bases agree with TRBD2. The CDR3 loop spans 14 amino acids. The J segment lost 3 bases and the V segment lost 5 bases, leaving 7 bases of the junction unmatched. Germline V gene sequence: CDR1 MNHEY, CDR2 SVGAGI. The CDR3 nucleotides are TGTGCCAGCAGTCCCATGGCTAGCGGCTACGAGCAGTACTTC. This translates into CASSPMASGYEQYF.

This clone was detected once. This chain uses TRBV5-1 with TRBJ1-2; 8 bases line up with TRBD1. CDR3 length: 15 amino acids. Germline lookup yields CDR1 SGHRS and CDR2 YFSETQ. V was clipped by 2 bases and J by 7 bases; unmatched bases: 10. CDR3: CASSFPPKTGGGYTF. The CDR3, as DNA: TGCGCCAGCAGCTTCCCCCCCAAAACAGGGGGTGGCTACACCTTC.

This clone was detected a few times. The CDR3 protein is CASSLVSVVTDTQYF. The CDR3 DNA is TGTGCCAGCAGCTTGGTTTCGGTAGTCACAGATACGCAGTATTTT. The genes are TRBV5-6 and TRBJ2-3; D ambiguous. This CDR3 spans 15 amino acids. Germline values: CDR1 SGHDT, CDR2 YYEEEE. The V and J ends lost 0 bases and 2 bases respectively, with 10 bases between them.

The V and J genes are TRBV28 and TRBJ1-3; D gene ambiguous. V lost 4 bases and J 0 bases, leaving 10 bases between the germline ends. The CDR3 contains 15 residues. Germline CDR1 MDHEN, CDR2 SYDVKM. CDR3 in DNA: TGTGCCAGCAGTTCGATCAGGCGCTCTGGAAACACCATATATTTT. Residues: CASSSIRRSGNTIYF.